The next 14 T cell receptor beta chains were all read from a single sample in a study of identical twins. TCRdb recomputed calls from the 5' RACE reads with MiXCR, one row per CDR3 protein. This table holds about 890,000 distinct CDR3 sequences, around an eighth found once. The data also belong to a second study, concerning yellow fever vaccine responses in identical twins.

Sequenced material: PBMCs. The receptors come from a woman aged 18-30 years in good health.

This clonotype was recorded a few times. The chain recombines TRBV19 with TRBJ2-2; D is perhaps TRBD1 (5 bases). CDR3 length equals 13 residues. Germline lookup yields CDR1 LNHDA and CDR2 SQIVND (reference sequence). Trimming took off 2 bases at V and 6 bases at J, with 7 bases between the two ends. The CDR3 protein is CASSILGAGELFF. The CDR3 DNA reads as TGTGCCAGTAGTATACTAGGGGCCGGGGAGCTGTTTTTT.

The V gene is TRBV4-1, the J gene TRBJ1-2, with unresolved D. CDR1 and CDR2 (germline): MGHRA, YSYEKL. This CDR3 region has 13 residues. V dropped 0 bases and J dropped 6 bases, with 8 bases sitting between them. For the CDR3, the DNA is TGCGCCAGCAGCCAAGATCCCCGGAATGGCTACACCTTC. It codes for CASSQDPRNGYTF.

This clonotype appeared a few times. V and J are TRBV10-2 and TRBJ2-1, with TRBD2 matching 10 bases. V was clipped by 6 bases and J by 4 bases; unmatched bases: 6. From germline, CDR1 is WSHSY and CDR2 SAAADI. The CDR3 loop spans 15 amino acids. The CDR3 reads CASRMGLASYNEQFF. Here the CDR3 DNA reads TGCGCCAGCAGGATGGGACTAGCGAGTTACAATGAGCAGTTCTTC.

This clonotype was detected only a few times. The rearrangement joins TRBV27 to TRBJ2-5; D gene uncertain. This CDR3 is 13 amino acids long. The V end lost 8 bases, the J end lost 3 bases, and 13 bases lay between the germline ends. From germline, CDR1 is MNHEY and CDR2 SMNVEV (reference sequence). CDR3 bases: TGTGCCAGCCCCCGGAAGCCTAAAGAGACCCAGTACTTC. Protein product: CASPRKPKETQYF.

This clonotype was counted many times. The chain is built from TRBV9 and TRBJ2-1; weak D call: TRBD1 (5 bases). CDR3 length: 13 residues. Trimming shortened V by 3 bases and J by 2 bases, and 6 bases separated the two germline ends. Per the germline V gene, CDR1 is SGDLS and CDR2 is YYNGEE. CDR3 residues: CASSEGAYNEQFF. For the CDR3, the DNA is TGTGCCAGCAGCGAAGGGGCCTACAATGAGCAGTTCTTC.

This clonotype has only a few counts. The chain employs TRBV29-1 and TRBJ2-3, with 10 bases fitting TRBD2. The ends lost 4 bases at V and 4 bases at J; junction bases unmatched: 5. Germline V gene sequence: CDR1 SQVTM, CDR2 ANQGSEA. The CDR3 extends over 14 amino acids. The CDR3 protein is CSVVQLAGSDTQYF. The CDR3 DNA sequence: TGCAGCGTTGTGCAACTAGCGGGATCAGATACGCAGTATTTT.

The chain has TRBV6-1 and TRBJ2-7; the match to TRBD1 covers 9 bases. Trimming removed 5 bases from V and 5 bases from J; junction bases left unmatched: 10. The CDR3 contains 15 residues. In germline, CDR1 is MNHNS, CDR2 SASEGT. The CDR3 loop reads CASSPEGTGSNEQYF. In DNA, the CDR3 is TGTGCCAGCAGTCCCGAGGGGACAGGGTCTAACGAGCAGTACTTC.

The chain recombines TRBV4-1 with TRBJ2-1, with 9 bases identical to TRBD2. Per the germline V gene, CDR1 is MGHRA and CDR2 is YSYEKL. The CDR3 contains 15 residues. The junction had 3 bases not matched to a gene; V was cut back by 2 bases and J by 4 bases. The CDR3 protein is CASSQTLAGYNEQFF. CDR3 nucleotide sequence: TGCGCCAGCAGCCAAACGCTAGCGGGGTACAATGAGCAGTTCTTC.

This clonotype was counted between two and nine times. The chain employs TRBV15 and TRBJ2-3, with D tentatively TRBD2 (7 bases). Germline loops: CDR1 LNHNV, CDR2 YYDKDF (reference sequence). The CDR3 contains 18 residues. Trimming removed 1 base at V and 2 bases at J, with 19 bases between. For the CDR3, the DNA is TGTGCCACCAGCAGAGCGTCGTTAGGCGGGGGCAACACAGATACGCAGTATTTT. Its translation: CATSRASLGGGNTDTQYF.

The rearrangement links TRBV20-1 to TRBJ1-2; 7 bases agree with TRBD1. V shed 0 bases and J 5 bases; nucleotides not matched to a gene: 9. The length of the CDR3 is 15 residues. CDR1 and CDR2 from the germline V gene are DFQATT and SNEGSKA (reference sequence). CDR3 loop: CSARDPQGEEYGYTF. CDR3 nucleotide sequence: TGCAGTGCTAGAGATCCCCAGGGGGAGGAGTATGGCTACACCTTC.

This clonotype was seen many times. CDR3 region: CASKRGPQNTEAFF. CDR3 nucleotide sequence: TGTGCCAGCAAACGTGGGCCCCAGAACACTGAAGCTTTCTTT. The rearrangement links TRBV5-6 to TRBJ1-1, with D uncertain. The CDR3 is made up of 14 amino acids. Between the trimmed V and J ends, which lost 6 bases and 1 base, there was a span of 13 bases. Germline CDR1 is SGHDT and CDR2 is YYEEEE.

Many counts were recorded for this clonotype. The chain carries TRBV4-1 and TRBJ2-1; 11 bases fit TRBD2. This CDR3 comprises 17 residues. With 0 bases clipped from V and 6 bases from J, the junction kept 7 bases outside the gene matches. Germline CDR1 and CDR2: MGHRA and YSYEKL. The CDR3 DNA is TGCGCCAGCAGCCAAGATCCCACTAGCGGGAGTTCCAATGAGCAGTTCTTC. This gives the protein CASSQDPTSGSSNEQFF.

This clonotype was recorded many times. The V and J genes are TRBV28 and TRBJ2-2; perhaps TRBD1 as D (6 bases). Trimming shortened V by 5 bases and J by 8 bases, and 18 bases separated the two germline ends. This CDR3 has 15 residues. CDR1 and CDR2 (germline): MDHEN, SYDVKM. CDR3 sequence: CASSPATGSRGELFF. The CDR3 DNA reads TGTGCCAGCAGTCCCGCCACAGGGAGTAGAGGGGAGCTGTTTTTT.

This clonotype turned up a few times. This CDR3 reads CASSADHSQPQHF. In DNA form, the CDR3 reads TGTGCCAGCAGCGCGGACCACAGTCAGCCCCAGCATTTT. The chain uses TRBV5-5 and TRBJ1-5; D is undetermined. Germline lookup yields CDR1 SGHKS and CDR2 YYEKEE (reference sequence). This CDR3 contains 13 residues. With 4 bases removed from V and 6 bases from J, the gap between germline ends came to 11 bases.